The 27 T cell receptor beta chains presented below share a single source sample, sequenced in a study of cytomegalovirus exposure and HLA in healthy donors. PCR amplification relied on 60 Vbeta primers (plus 13 Jbeta primers). Clones were sequenced by immunoSEQ multiplex PCR, and TCRdb holds only the in-frame ones, with some missing. There are 95,000 to 150,000 clones in the sample; approximately 70% occur only once, and more than 1.5% lies in the top ten. The sample comprised PBMCs. The receptors stem from a man aged 18-30 years in good health and CMV-seronegative.

This clone was found a few times. V usage is TRBV5-1 and J usage is TRBJ2-3; D gene uncertain. CDR1 and CDR2 (germline): SGHRS, YFSETQ. V lost 7 bases to trimming and J lost 1 base, with 10 bases between them. The CDR3 has 13 residues. The CDR3 sequence is CASYSPGTDTQYF. Written as DNA, the CDR3 is TGCGCCAGCTACTCCCCGGGCACAGATACGCAGTATTTT.

This clone was counted a few times. The chain couples TRBV19 to TRBJ1-4; no reliable D call. The V gene's germline CDR1 is LNHDA and CDR2 SQIVND (reference sequence). The germline V and J ends were trimmed by 6 bases and 10 bases, with 15 bases remaining between them. The CDR3 runs 13 residues. The CDR3 sequence is CASSATRPGKLFF. In DNA form, the CDR3 reads TGTGCCAGTAGCGCCACAAGACCGGGAAAACTGTTTTTT.

The chain uses TRBV5-1 and TRBJ2-3; 7 bases are a match to TRBD2. V lost 4 bases to trimming and J lost 0 bases; unmatched junction nucleotides: 8. The length of the CDR3 is 16 residues. CDR1 and CDR2 (germline): SGHRS, YFSETQ. The chain's CDR3 is CASSQGGTTSTDTQYF. CDR3 DNA: TGCGCCAGCAGCCAAGGTGGGACTACTAGCACAGATACGCAGTATTTT. The variable domain in full, completed from reference TRBV5-1 and TRBJ2-3, reads KAGVTQTPRYLIKTRGQQVTLSCSPISGHRSVSWYQQTPGQGLQFLFEYFSETQRNKGNFPGRFSGRQFSNSRSEMNVSTLELGDSALYLCASSQGGTTSTDTQYFGPGTRLTVL.

This chain uses TRBV4-1 with TRBJ2-1; D possibly corresponds to TRBD2 (6 bases). V was pared by 0 bases and J by 14 bases, with 20 bases between. Looked up from germline, CDR1 is MGHRA and CDR2 is YSYEKL. The CDR3 runs 15 residues. CDR3 in DNA: TGCGCCAGCAGCCAAGAATTTGCTGGAGGGGAAGTTGAGTTCTTC. As protein: CASSQEFAGGEVEFF.

This clone was seen once. This sequence joins TRBV28 and TRBJ2-5; 9 bases are a match to TRBD2. TRBJ2-7 matches the DNA end more closely, so the J call is doubtful. The CDR3 length is 15 residues. Germline V gives CDR1 MDHEN, CDR2 SYDVKM. The CDR3 region is CASSLSLAGFYEQYF. The CDR3 coding sequence is TGTGCCAGCAGTTTATCTCTAGCGGGATTCTACGAGCAGTACTTC.

The J gene is TRBJ2-3, the V gene TRBV9; 9 bases agree with TRBD2. The CDR3 is made up of 23 amino acids. V was clipped by 0 bases and J by 9 bases; unmatched bases: 32. CDR1 is SGDLS and CDR2 is YYNGEE in the germline V gene. The CDR3 sequence: CASSVEGVAGTPFSGRGAGTQYF. The CDR3, as DNA: TGTGCCAGCAGCGTAGAAGGGGTGGCCGGGACGCCCTTTAGCGGGAGAGGGGCAGGAACGCAGTATTTT.

The chain has TRBV30 and TRBJ2-3; D ambiguous. Per germline, CDR1 GTSNPN and CDR2 SVGIG (reference sequence). V was cut by 3 bases and J by 2 bases, with 9 bases left in between. The CDR3 is made up of 13 amino acids. The CDR3 nucleotides are TGTGCCTGGAGCGAGTCCTTCACAGATACGCAGTATTTT. Its translation is CAWSESFTDTQYF.

The chain joins TRBV28 to TRBJ1-2; no clear D. Germline values: CDR1 MDHEN, CDR2 SYDVKM. V was trimmed by 6 bases and J by 2 bases, leaving 13 bases between them. This CDR3 spans 14 amino acids. This chain's CDR3 is CASRRGPTNYGYTF. CDR3 coding DNA: TGTGCCAGCAGACGCGGGCCGACGAACTATGGCTACACCTTC.

The chain links TRBV7-2 to TRBJ2-6, with D possibly being TRBD1 (5 bases). Germline loops: CDR1 SGHTA, CDR2 FQGNSA. The CDR3 spans 16 residues. V lost 1 base and J lost 3, with 10 bases in between. CDR3 region: CASSLGPGYGANVLTF. Written as DNA, the CDR3 is TGTGCCAGCAGCTTAGGCCCAGGGTATGGGGCCAACGTCCTGACTTTC. Based on the CDR3 plus reference TRBV7-2 and TRBJ2-6, the full variable domain is GAGVSQSPSNKVTEKGKDVELRCDPISGHTALYWYRQSLGQGLEFLIYFQGNSAPDKSGLPSDRFSAERTGGSVSTLTIQRTQQEDSAVYLCASSLGPGYGANVLTFGAGSRLTVL.

The gene calls are TRBV2 and TRBJ1-2; D is perhaps TRBD1 (5 bases). From germline, CDR1 is SNHLY and CDR2 FYNNEI. CDR3 length: 16 residues. Deletions cut 6 bases from V and 3 bases from J, with 20 bases between. CDR3 bases: TGTGCCAGCAGCCCGGGACTCCTTAACGGGGACTATGGCTACACCTTC. Amino acids: CASSPGLLNGDYGYTF.

This clone was counted a few times. This sequence joins TRBV6-1 and TRBJ1-2; maybe TRBD1 (6 bases). V gave up 3 bases and J gave up 0 bases, with 11 bases separating them. The CDR3 is 15 residues long. Germline V gene lookup returns CDR1 MNHNS and CDR2 SASEGT. CDR3 sequence (DNA): TGTGCCAGCAGTGAGGGACACTCTGCTAACTATGGCTACACCTTC. Protein product: CASSEGHSANYGYTF.

The rearrangement links TRBV27 to TRBJ1-1; no clear D. V was trimmed by 0 bases and J by 4 bases, leaving 6 bases between them. Germline values: CDR1 MNHEY, CDR2 SMNVEV (reference sequence). The CDR3 totals 13 residues. CDR3 region: CASSLSRFTEAFF. CDR3 coding DNA: TGTGCCAGCAGTTTATCACGGTTCACTGAAGCTTTCTTT.

The chain combines TRBV28 with TRBJ2-7; 11 bases fit TRBD2. The CDR3 loop spans 15 amino acids. Germline V gives CDR1 MDHEN, CDR2 SYDVKM. The J segment lost 4 bases and the V segment lost 5 bases, leaving 7 bases of the junction unmatched. The CDR3 DNA is TGTGCCAGCAGTCCTAGCGGGGGGATTTTTTACGAGCAGTACTTC. Encoded protein: CASSPSGGIFYEQYF.

The rearrangement uses TRBV10-3 and TRBJ2-7, with unresolved D. Germline CDR1 and CDR2: ENHRY and SYGVKD. This CDR3 contains 11 residues. The ends were cut back, 5 bases at V and 4 bases at J, with 6 bases in the middle. DNA for the CDR3: TGTGCCATCAGTCCCCTTTACGAGCAGTACTTC. Translation: CAISPLYEQYF.

This clone has just one count. The rearrangement uses TRBV5-1 and TRBJ1-5; D possibly corresponds to TRBD1 (6 bases). The CDR3 is 15 amino acids. Trimming shortened V by 4 bases and J by 4 bases, and 15 bases separated the two germline ends. The germline gives CDR1 SGHRS, CDR2 YFSETQ. The CDR3: CASSPGTPSNQPQHF. The CDR3 coding sequence is TGCGCCAGCAGCCCCGGGACACCGAGTAATCAGCCCCAGCATTTT.

The rearrangement links TRBV6-5 to TRBJ2-7; D is possibly TRBD1 (5 bases). Germline V gives CDR1 MNHEY, CDR2 SVGAGI. Trimming took 6 bases from V and 3 from J, leaving 15 bases between them. This CDR3 region has 14 residues. The CDR3 here is CASRTRVGSYEQYF. For the CDR3, the DNA is TGTGCCAGCAGGACCAGGGTGGGCAGCTACGAGCAGTACTTC.

V usage is TRBV19 and J usage is TRBJ1-5, with 8 bases lining up with TRBD1. Trimming took 5 bases from V and 6 from J; bases not matched to a gene: 6. CDR1 is LNHDA, CDR2 SQIVND, per germline (reference sequence). CDR3 size: 14 residues. CDR3 in amino acids: CASSPQGASQPQHF. The CDR3 DNA is TGTGCCAGTAGTCCCCAGGGGGCTAGTCAGCCCCAGCATTTT.

This sequence joins TRBV27 and TRBJ2-2; 13 bases match TRBD2. Trimming cost V 6 bases and J 3 bases; bases outside gene matches: 10. Germline-derived CDR1 and CDR2 are MNHEY and SMNVEV (reference sequence). The CDR3 is 18 amino acids. The CDR3 DNA reads TGTGCCAGCAGACGACTAGCGGGGGGCAAAGGGGACACCGGGGAGCTGTTTTTT. Its protein is CASRRLAGGKGDTGELFF.

In this sample, this clone turned up a few times. Relative to the germline gene, one junction end is altered; a read error may explain this. The chain has TRBV7-9 and TRBJ2-7; 9 nucleotides match TRBD1. The CDR3 length is 15 residues. CDR1 and CDR2 from the germline V gene are SEHNR and FQNEAQ (reference sequence). The CDR3 loop reads CSSSSTGTGLYEQYF. CDR3 DNA sequence: TGTTCCAGCAGCTCAACCGGGACAGGGCTCTACGAGCAGTACTTC.

CDR3 region: CAWTGGPWDTQYF. CDR3 in DNA: TGTGCCTGGACGGGGGGCCCGTGGGATACGCAGTATTTT. J is TRBJ2-3 and V is TRBV30; D perhaps matches TRBD2 (7 bases). The CDR3 has 13 amino acids. V lost 4 bases and J 6 bases, leaving 14 bases between the germline ends. Germline CDR1 and CDR2: GTSNPN and SVGIG (reference sequence).

This clone was recorded once. V gene TRBV30 combines with J gene TRBJ1-1; D not resolved. This CDR3 region has 10 residues. Between the trimmed V and J ends, which lost 2 bases and 8 bases, there was a span of 6 bases. The V gene's germline CDR1 is GTSNPN and CDR2 SVGIG (reference sequence). The CDR3 loop reads CAWSHREAFF. CDR3 bases: TGTGCCTGGAGTCACCGGGAAGCTTTCTTT.

The J gene is TRBJ2-3, the V gene TRBV27; D is undetermined. Germline V gene data show CDR1 as MNHEY and CDR2 as SMNVEV (reference sequence). The V and J ends lost 1 base and 4 bases respectively, with 9 bases between them. The CDR3 runs 14 residues. CDR3 DNA: TGTGCCAGCAGTTTATATCTTTTCGCAGATACGCAGTATTTT. Translated, it gives CASSLYLFADTQYF.

The V gene is TRBV19, the J gene TRBJ2-1, with 7 positions matching TRBD2. Per the germline V gene, CDR1 is LNHDA and CDR2 is SQIVND (reference sequence). The length of the CDR3 is 13 residues. The trim removed 3 bases at V and 7 bases at J, leaving 3 bases unmatched. CDR3 protein: CASSMRTSNEQFF. As DNA, the CDR3 is TGTGCCAGTAGTATGAGGACTAGTAATGAGCAGTTCTTC.

The V gene is TRBV6-1, the J gene TRBJ2-5; a weak D match, TRBD1 (5 bases). V lost 6 bases, J lost 9 bases, and 23 bases lay in between. CDR1 and CDR2 from the germline V gene are MNHNS and SASEGT. CDR3 length: 15 amino acids. The CDR3 is CASRTNLGQLGPQYF. The CDR3 DNA follows: TGTGCCAGCAGAACGAACCTGGGGCAGCTTGGGCCCCAGTACTTC.

This chain connects TRBV10-1 to TRBJ1-2, with D perhaps TRBD1 (6 bases). The V end lost 3 bases, the J end lost 4 bases, and 12 bases lay between the germline ends. From germline, CDR1 is WNHNN and CDR2 SYGVQD (reference sequence). This CDR3 has 14 amino acids. CDR3 sequence: CASSETGRAYGYTF. For the CDR3, the DNA is TGCGCCAGCAGTGAAACAGGGCGCGCCTATGGCTACACCTTC.

The chain is built from TRBV6-5 and TRBJ2-3; unclear D gene. This CDR3 is 12 amino acids long. Trimming shortened V by 6 bases and J by 5 bases, and 9 bases separated the two germline ends. Germline values: CDR1 MNHEY, CDR2 SVGAGI. CDR3 sequence: CASRPFGDTQYF. In DNA form, the CDR3 reads TGTGCCAGCAGACCCTTCGGAGATACGCAGTATTTT.

J is TRBJ1-1 and V is TRBV18; 10 positions match TRBD1. This CDR3 comprises 14 residues. Germline lookup yields CDR1 KGHSH and CDR2 LQKENI. J gave up 8 bases and V 3 bases, and 6 bases lay outside the gene matches. In DNA, the CDR3 is TGTGCCAGCTCACCGGCCGGACAGGGGGGAGAAGCTTTCTTT. Amino acid sequence: CASSPAGQGGEAFF.